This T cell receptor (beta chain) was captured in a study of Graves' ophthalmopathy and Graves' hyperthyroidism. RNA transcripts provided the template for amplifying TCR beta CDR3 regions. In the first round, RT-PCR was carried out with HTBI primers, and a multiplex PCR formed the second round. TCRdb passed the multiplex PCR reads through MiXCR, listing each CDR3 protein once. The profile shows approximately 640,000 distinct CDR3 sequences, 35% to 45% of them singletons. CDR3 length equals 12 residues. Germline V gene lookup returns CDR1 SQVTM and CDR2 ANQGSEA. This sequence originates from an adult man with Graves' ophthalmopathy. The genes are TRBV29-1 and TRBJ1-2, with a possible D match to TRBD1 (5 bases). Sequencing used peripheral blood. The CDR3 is CSRSGPNKGYTF. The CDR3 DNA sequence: TGCAGTCGCTCGGGACCCAACAAGGGCTACACCTTC.